The 8 T cell receptor beta chains given below trace back to one sample, sequenced in a study of regulatory T cells in long-lasting Graves disease. CDR3-region Arm-PCR and iRepertoire HTBI primers produced the TCR beta libraries. TCRdb fed the multiplex PCR reads into MiXCR, producing one record per CDR3 protein. This table has hundreds of thousands of distinct CDR3 sequences, about 14% appearing once. Time point denoted: newly diagnosed GD, antithyroid drugs for less than 3 months. Extracted PBMC RNA gave rise to the TCR library. These data were also reused for a study on T cells in Graves' hyperthyroidism and ophthalmopathy.

The starting material was peripheral blood mononuclear cells (PBMCs), obtained at new diagnosis, from a patient treated with antithyroid drugs. The receptor set was obtained from a man aged 25-45 years with Graves disease.

This clonotype came up many times. This sequence joins TRBV12-3 or TRBV12-4 and TRBJ2-3; unclear D gene. Trimming stripped 1 base from V and 1 base from J, with 6 bases between. The CDR3 loop spans 14 amino acids. CDR3 protein: CASSLEAGTDTQYF. CDR3 nucleotides: TGTGCCAGCAGTTTAGAGGCTGGCACAGATACGCAGTATTTT.

This chain connects TRBV12-3 or TRBV12-4 to TRBJ2-7, with TRBD2 as a possible D gene (6 bases). There are 12 residues in the CDR3. Trimming stripped 1 base from V and 8 bases from J, with 9 bases between. The CDR3 loop reads CASSLGGVKQYF. In DNA form, the CDR3 reads TGTGCCAGCAGTTTAGGGGGGGTCAAGCAGTACTTC.

The rearrangement links TRBV30 to TRBJ2-7; D perhaps matches TRBD2 (5 bases). Trimming shortened V by 4 bases and J by 5 bases, and 15 bases separated the two germline ends. The CDR3 consists of 13 residues. CDR1 and CDR2 from the germline V gene are GTSNPN and SVGIG (reference sequence). The CDR3 DNA follows: TGTGCCTGGACCCCAGACGGGGTGGACGAGCAGTACTTC. It encodes CAWTPDGVDEQYF.

Many counts were recorded for this clonotype. In DNA form, the CDR3 reads TGCAGCGTTGAATATTCCGCTGAAGCTTTCTTT. It encodes CSVEYSAEAFF. The chain uses TRBV29-1 and TRBJ1-1; D unclear. Germline-derived CDR1 and CDR2 are SQVTM and ANQGSEA. The CDR3 loop spans 11 amino acids. V was clipped by 2 bases and J by 6 bases, with 7 bases between them.

This clonotype has a count of ten or more. The V call is TRBV6-1, the J call TRBJ2-7, with 11 positions matching TRBD2. The CDR3 has 14 amino acids. The V segment lost 5 bases and the J segment 7 bases; nucleotides outside the gene matches: 7. Germline loops: CDR1 MNHNS, CDR2 SASEGT. This chain's CDR3 is CASSTPGLAEEQYF. CDR3 DNA: TGTGCCAGCAGTACGCCGGGACTAGCGGAAGAGCAGTACTTC.

J is TRBJ2-7 and V is TRBV10-3, with unresolved D. This CDR3 comprises 13 residues. Per germline, CDR1 ENHRY and CDR2 SYGVKD. Trimming left V 0 bases short and J 6 bases short, with 9 bases between. The CDR3 coding sequence is TGTGCCATCAGTGAGTCCGGGCGGCTCGAGCAGTACTTC. It codes for CAISESGRLEQYF.

The table lists this clonotype with many counts. The chain has TRBV2 and TRBJ1-1, with TRBD1 matching 8 bases. The CDR3 sequence is 14 residues long. Germline assignment: CDR1 SNHLY and CDR2 FYNNEI. V dropped 1 base and J dropped 5; count of bases not matched to a gene: 3. The CDR3 is CASSEDRGDTEAFF. CDR3 coding DNA: TGTGCCAGCAGTGAAGACAGGGGGGATACTGAAGCTTTCTTT.

This clonotype occurred many times. The chain links TRBV28 to TRBJ1-1; D gene unclear. The V and J ends lost 3 bases and 0 bases respectively, with 11 bases between them. This CDR3 is 15 amino acids long. In germline, CDR1 is MDHEN, CDR2 SYDVKM. CDR3 DNA sequence: TGTGCCAGCAGTTTGCTGAAGGAGATGAACACTGAAGCTTTCTTT. Its translation: CASSLLKEMNTEAFF.